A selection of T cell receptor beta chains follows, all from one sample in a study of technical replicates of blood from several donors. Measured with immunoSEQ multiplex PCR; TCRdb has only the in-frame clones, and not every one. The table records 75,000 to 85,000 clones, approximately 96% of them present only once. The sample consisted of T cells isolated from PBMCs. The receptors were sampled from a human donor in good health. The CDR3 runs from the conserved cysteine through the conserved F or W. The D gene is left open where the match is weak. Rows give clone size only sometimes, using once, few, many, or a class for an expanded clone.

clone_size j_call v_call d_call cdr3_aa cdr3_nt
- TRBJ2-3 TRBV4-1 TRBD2 CASSQEAGVGDTQYF TGCGCCAGCAGCCAAGAGGCGGGAGTAGGGGATACGCAGTATTTT
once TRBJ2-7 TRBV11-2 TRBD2 CASIRGSGRGQYF TGTGCCAGCATTCGGGGGAGCGGGAGGGGGCAGTACTTC
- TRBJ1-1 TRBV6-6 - CASSYSNGGSGAFF TGTGCCAGCAGTTACTCCAACGGGGGAAGTGGAGCTTTCTTT
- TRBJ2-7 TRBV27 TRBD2 CASSYLREGLYEQYF TGTGCCAGCAGTTACTTGCGGGAGGGCCTCTACGAGCAGTACTTC
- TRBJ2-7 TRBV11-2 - CASSLGVGARLEQYF TGTGCCAGCAGCCTAGGGGTGGGGGCCCGGTTAGAGCAGTACTTC
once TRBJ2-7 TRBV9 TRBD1 CASSGGTASSYEQYF TGTGCCAGCAGCGGGGGGACAGCCTCTTCCTACGAGCAGTACTTC
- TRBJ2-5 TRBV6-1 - CASSDADRSYQETQYF TGTGCCAGCAGTGACGCGGACAGATCGTACCAAGAGACCCAGTACTTC
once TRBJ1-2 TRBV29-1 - CSADRGNYGYTF TGCAGCGCCGACAGAGGTAACTATGGCTACACCTTC
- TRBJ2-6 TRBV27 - CASSSFGANVLTF TGTGCCAGCAGTTCTTTCGGGGCCAACGTCCTGACTTTC
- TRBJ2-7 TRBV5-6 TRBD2 CASSFDGSGGLTYEQYF TGTGCCAGCAGCTTTGATGGTAGCGGGGGCCTAACCTACGAGCAGTACTTC
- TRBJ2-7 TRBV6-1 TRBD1 CASSGGTGTRYEQYF TGTGCCAGCAGTGGGGGGACAGGGACGAGGTACGAGCAGTACTTC
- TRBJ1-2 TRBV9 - CASSVGSGDSYTF TGTGCCAGCAGCGTAGGGTCAGGGGATAGCTACACCTTC
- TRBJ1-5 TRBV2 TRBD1 CASNEQGDNQPQHF TGTGCCAGCAACGAACAGGGGGACAATCAGCCCCAGCATTTT
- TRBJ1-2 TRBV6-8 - CASSYPREGRGYTF TGTGCCAGCAGTTACCCCAGGGAGGGACGTGGCTACACCTTC
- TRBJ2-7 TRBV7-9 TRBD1 CASSNLGRGLEQYF TGTGCCAGCTCTAACCTCGGCAGGGGGCTTGAGCAGTACTTC
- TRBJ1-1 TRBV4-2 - CASSQEVARTSATEAFF TGTGCCAGCAGCCAAGAGGTGGCCCGGACATCGGCCACTGAAGCTTTCTTT
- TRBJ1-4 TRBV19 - CASSWEEGEKLFF TGTGCCAGTAGTTGGGAGGAGGGTGAAAAACTGTTTTTT
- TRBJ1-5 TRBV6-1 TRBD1 CASSGGQGIFAPYSNQPQHF TGTGCCAGCAGTGGGGGACAGGGTATTTTCGCCCCGTATAGCAATCAGCCCCAGCATTTT
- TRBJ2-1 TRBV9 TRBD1 CASSVRDSSYNEQFF TGTGCCAGCAGCGTCCGGGACAGCTCCTACAATGAGCAGTTCTTC
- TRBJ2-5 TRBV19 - CASSPRQGLETQYF TGTGCCAGTAGTCCCAGGCAGGGTTTAGAGACCCAGTACTTC
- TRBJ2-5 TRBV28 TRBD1 CASSGDRLETQYF TGTGCCAGCAGCGGGGACAGGTTAGAGACCCAGTACTTC
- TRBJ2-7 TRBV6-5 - CASSYSTGKRVYEQYF TGTGCCAGCAGTTACTCAACAGGGAAGAGGGTCTACGAGCAGTACTTC
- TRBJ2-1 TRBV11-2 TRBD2 CASSLGKLAGDNNEQFF TGTGCCAGCAGCTTAGGTAAACTAGCGGGAGATAACAATGAGCAGTTCTTC
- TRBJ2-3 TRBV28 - CASSSPDTIYTQYF TGTGCCAGCAGTTCGCCGGACACCATATATACGCAGTATTTT
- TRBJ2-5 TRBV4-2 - CASSQDRETQETQYF TGTGCCAGCAGCCAAGACAGGGAAACACAAGAGACCCAGTACTTC
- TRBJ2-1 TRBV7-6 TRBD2 CASSLGAGVYNEQFF TGTGCCAGCAGCCTAGGAGCGGGAGTCTACAATGAGCAGTTCTTC
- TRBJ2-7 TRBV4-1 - CASSQGIAANYEQYF TGCGCCAGCAGCCAAGGGATAGCGGCTAACTACGAGCAGTACTTC
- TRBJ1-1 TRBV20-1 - CSASRRQKAFF TGCAGTGCTAGTCGGAGACAGAAAGCTTTCTTT